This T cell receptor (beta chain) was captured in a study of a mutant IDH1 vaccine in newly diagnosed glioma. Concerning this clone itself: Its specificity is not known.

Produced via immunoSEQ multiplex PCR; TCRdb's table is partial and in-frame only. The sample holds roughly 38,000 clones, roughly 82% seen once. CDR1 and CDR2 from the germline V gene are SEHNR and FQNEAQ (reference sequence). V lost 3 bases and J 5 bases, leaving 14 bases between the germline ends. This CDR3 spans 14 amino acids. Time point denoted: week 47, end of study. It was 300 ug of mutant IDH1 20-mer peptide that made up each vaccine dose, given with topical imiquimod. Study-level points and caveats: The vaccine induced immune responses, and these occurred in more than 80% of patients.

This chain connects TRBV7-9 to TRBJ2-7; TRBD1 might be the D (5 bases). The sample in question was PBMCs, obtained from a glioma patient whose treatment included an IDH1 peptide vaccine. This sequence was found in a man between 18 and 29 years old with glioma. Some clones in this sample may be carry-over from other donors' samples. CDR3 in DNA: TGTGCCAGCAGCTTGTACGAGGACACTCACGAGCAGTACTTC. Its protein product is CASSLYEDTHEQYF.